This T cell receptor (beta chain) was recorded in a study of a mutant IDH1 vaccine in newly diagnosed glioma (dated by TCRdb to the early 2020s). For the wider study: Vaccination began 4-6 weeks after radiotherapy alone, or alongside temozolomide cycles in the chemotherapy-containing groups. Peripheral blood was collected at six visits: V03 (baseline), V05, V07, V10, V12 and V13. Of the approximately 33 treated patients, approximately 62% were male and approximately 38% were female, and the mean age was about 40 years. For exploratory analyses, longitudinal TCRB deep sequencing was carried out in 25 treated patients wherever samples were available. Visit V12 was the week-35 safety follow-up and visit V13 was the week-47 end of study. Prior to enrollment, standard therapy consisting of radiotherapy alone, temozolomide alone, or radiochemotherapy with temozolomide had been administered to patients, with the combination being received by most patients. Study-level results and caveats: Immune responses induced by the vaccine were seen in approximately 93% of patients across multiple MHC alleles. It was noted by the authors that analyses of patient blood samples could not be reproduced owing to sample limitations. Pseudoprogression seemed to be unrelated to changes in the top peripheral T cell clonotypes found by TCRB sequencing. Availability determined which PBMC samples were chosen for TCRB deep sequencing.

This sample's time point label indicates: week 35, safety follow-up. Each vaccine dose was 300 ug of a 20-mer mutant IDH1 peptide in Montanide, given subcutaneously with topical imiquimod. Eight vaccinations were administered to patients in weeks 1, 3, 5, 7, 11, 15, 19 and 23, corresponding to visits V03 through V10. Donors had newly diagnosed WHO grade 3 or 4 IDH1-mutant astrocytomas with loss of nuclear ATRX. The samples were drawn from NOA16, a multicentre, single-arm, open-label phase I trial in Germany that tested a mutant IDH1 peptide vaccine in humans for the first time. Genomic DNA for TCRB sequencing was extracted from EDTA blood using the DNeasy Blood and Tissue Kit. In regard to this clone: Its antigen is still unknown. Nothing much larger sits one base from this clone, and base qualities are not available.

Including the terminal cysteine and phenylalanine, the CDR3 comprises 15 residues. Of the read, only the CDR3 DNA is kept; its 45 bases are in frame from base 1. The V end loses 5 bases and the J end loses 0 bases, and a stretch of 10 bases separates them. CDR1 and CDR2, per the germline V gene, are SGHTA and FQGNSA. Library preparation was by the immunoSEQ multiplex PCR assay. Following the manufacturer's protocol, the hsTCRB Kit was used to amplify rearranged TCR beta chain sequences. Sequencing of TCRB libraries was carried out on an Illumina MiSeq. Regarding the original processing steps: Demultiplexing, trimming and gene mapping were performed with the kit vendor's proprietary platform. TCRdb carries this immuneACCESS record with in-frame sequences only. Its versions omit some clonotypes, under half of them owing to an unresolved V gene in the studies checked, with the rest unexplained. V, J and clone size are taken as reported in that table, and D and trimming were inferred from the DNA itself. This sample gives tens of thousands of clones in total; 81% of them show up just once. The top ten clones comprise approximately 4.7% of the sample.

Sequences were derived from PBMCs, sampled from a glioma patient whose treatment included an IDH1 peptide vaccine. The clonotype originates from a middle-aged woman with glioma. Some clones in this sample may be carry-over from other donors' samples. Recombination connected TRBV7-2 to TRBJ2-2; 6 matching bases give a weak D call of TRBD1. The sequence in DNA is TGTGCCAGCAGCGTACAGGGCGCGAACACCGGGGAGCTGTTTTTT. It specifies CASSVQGANTGELFF.